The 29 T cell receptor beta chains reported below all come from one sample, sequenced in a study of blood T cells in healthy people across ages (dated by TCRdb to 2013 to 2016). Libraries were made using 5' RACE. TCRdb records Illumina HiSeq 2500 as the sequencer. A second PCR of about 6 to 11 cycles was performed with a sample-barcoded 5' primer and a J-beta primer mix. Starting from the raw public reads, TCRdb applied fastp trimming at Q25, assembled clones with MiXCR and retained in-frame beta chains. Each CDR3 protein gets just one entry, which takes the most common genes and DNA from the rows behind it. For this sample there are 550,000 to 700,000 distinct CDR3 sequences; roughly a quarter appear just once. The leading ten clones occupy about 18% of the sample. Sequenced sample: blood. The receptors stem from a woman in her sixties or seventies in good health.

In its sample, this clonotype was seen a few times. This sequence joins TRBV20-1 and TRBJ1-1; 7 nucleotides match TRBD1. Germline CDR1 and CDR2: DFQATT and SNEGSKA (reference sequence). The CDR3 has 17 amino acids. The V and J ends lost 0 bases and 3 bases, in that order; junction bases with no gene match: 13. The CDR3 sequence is CSARDPSGRQGHTEAFF. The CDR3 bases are TGCAGTGCTAGAGATCCCTCCGGTCGACAGGGACACACTGAAGCTTTCTTT.

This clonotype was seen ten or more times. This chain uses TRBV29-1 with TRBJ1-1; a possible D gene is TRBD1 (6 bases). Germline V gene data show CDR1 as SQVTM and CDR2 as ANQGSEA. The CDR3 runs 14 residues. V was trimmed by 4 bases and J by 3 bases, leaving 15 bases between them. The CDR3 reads CSVGAAGDDTEAFF. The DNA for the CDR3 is TGCAGCGTTGGGGCCGCAGGGGACGACACTGAAGCTTTCTTT.

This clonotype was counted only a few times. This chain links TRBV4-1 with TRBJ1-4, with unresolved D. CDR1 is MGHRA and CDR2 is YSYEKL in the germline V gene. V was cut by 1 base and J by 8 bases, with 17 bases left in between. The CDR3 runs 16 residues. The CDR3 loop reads CASSQAPGQFREKLFF. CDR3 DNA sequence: TGCGCCAGCAGCCAAGCCCCGGGCCAGTTTCGGGAAAAACTGTTTTTT.

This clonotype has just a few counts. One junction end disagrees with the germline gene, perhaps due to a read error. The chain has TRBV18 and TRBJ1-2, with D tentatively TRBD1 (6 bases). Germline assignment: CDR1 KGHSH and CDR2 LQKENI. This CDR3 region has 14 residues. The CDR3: CASPPGRGRDGYTF. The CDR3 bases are TGTGCCAGCCCACCCGGCAGGGGCAGGGATGGCTACACCTTC.

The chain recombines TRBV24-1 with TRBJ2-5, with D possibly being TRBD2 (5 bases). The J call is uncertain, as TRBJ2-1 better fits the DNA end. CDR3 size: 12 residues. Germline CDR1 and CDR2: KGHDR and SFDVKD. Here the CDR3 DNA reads TGTGCCACCAGTGATTTTGAGGGAAAGCAGTTCTTC. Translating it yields CATSDFEGKQFF.

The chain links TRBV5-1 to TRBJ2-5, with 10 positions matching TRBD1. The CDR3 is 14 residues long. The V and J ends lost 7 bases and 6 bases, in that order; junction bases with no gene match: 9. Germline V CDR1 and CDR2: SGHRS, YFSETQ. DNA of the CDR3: TGCGCCAGCTTCGAGACAGGGGGCTTGAAGACCCAGTACTTC. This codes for CASFETGGLKTQYF.

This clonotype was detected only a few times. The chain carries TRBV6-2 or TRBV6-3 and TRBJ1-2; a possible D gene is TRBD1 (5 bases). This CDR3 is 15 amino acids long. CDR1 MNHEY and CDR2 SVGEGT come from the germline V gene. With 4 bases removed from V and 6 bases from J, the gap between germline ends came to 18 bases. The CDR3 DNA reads TGTGCCAGCAGTTTCCGAGCGCCAGGGTGGAATGGCTACACCTTC. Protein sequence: CASSFRAPGWNGYTF.

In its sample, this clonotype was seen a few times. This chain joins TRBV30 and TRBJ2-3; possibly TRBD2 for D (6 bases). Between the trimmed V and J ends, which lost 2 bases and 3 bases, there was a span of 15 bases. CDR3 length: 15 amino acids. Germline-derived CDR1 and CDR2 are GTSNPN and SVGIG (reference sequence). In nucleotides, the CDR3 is TGTGCCTGGAGTTTCGGGGGTGGAGAGACAGATACGCAGTATTTT. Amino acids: CAWSFGGGETDTQYF.

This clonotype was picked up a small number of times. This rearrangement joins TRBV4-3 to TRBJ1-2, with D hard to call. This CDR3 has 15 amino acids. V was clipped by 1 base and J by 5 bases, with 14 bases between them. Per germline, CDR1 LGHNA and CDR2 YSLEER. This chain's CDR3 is CASSQVSSGDYGYTF. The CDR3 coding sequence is TGCGCCAGCAGCCAAGTGTCGTCAGGAGATTATGGCTACACCTTC.

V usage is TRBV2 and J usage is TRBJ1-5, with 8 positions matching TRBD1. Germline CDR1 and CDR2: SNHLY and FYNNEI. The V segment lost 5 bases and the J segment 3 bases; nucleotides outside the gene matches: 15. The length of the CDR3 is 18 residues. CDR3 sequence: CASSRQGRYDGANQPQHF. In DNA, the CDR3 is TGTGCCAGCAGTCGACAGGGGAGGTATGATGGAGCCAATCAGCCCCAGCATTTT.

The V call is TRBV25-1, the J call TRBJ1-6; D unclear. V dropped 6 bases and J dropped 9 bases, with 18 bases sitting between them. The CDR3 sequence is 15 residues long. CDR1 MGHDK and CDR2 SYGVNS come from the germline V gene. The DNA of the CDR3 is TGTGCCAGCAGGGAAGGGTCGGGTAGAGTTTCACCCCTCCACTTT. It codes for CASREGSGRVSPLHF.

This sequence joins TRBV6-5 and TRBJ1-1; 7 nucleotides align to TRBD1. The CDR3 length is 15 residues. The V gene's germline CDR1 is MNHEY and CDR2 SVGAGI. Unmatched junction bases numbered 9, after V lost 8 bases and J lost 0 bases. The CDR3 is CASQFNRGMNTEAFF. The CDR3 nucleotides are TGTGCCAGCCAATTTAACAGGGGTATGAACACTGAAGCTTTCTTT.

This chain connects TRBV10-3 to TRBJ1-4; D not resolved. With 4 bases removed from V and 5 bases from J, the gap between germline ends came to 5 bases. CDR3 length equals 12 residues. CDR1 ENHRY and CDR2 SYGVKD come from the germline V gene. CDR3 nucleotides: TGTGCCATCAGTGCCAGGAATGAAAAACTGTTTTTT. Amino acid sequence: CAISARNEKLFF.

The CDR3 spells CSATRGGEAKNIQYF. As DNA, the CDR3 is TGCAGTGCTACCAGGGGGGGGGAGGCCAAAAACATTCAGTACTTC. The chain carries TRBV20-1 and TRBJ2-4; tentatively, D is TRBD1 or TRBD2 (7 bases each). Between the trimmed V and J ends, which lost 4 bases and 1 base, there was a span of 14 bases. CDR1 and CDR2 from the germline V gene are DFQATT and SNEGSKA (reference sequence). This CDR3 is 15 amino acids long.

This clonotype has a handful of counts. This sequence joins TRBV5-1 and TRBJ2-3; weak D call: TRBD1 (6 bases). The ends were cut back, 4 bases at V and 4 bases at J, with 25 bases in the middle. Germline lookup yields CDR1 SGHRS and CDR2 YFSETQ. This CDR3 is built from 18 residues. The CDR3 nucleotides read TGCGCCAGCAGCCTGGGGACACTCTCGTCTGGCTCCGCAGATACGCAGTATTTT. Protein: CASSLGTLSSGSADTQYF.

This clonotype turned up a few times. CDR3 sequence: CAWSVQQGNTIYF. DNA for the CDR3: TGTGCCTGGAGTGTACAGCAGGGAAACACCATATATTTT. The genes are TRBV30 and TRBJ1-3; D is ambiguous. The CDR3 runs to 13 residues. Trimming pared 0 bases from V and 4 bases from J, leaving 7 bases between. Germline V CDR1 and CDR2: GTSNPN, SVGIG (reference sequence).

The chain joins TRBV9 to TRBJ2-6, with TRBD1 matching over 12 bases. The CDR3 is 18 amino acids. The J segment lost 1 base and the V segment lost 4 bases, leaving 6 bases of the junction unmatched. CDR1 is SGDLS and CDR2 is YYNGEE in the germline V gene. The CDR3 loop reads CASSRLGQGASGANVLTF. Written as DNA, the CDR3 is TGTGCCAGCAGCCGCCTGGGACAGGGGGCATCTGGGGCCAACGTCCTGACTTTC.

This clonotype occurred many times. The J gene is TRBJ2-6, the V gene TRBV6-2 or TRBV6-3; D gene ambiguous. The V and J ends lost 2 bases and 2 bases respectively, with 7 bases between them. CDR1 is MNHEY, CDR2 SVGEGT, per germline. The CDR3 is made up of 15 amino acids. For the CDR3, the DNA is TGTGCCAGCAGTTACGGTGGTGCTGGGGCCAACGTCCTGACTTTC. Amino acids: CASSYGGAGANVLTF.

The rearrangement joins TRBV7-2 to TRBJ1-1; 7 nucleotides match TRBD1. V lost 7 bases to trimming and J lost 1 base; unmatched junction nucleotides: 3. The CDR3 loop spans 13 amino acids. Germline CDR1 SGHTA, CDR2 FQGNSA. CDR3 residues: CASIRQGNTEAFF. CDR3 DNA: TGTGCCAGCATCCGACAGGGGAACACTGAAGCTTTCTTT.

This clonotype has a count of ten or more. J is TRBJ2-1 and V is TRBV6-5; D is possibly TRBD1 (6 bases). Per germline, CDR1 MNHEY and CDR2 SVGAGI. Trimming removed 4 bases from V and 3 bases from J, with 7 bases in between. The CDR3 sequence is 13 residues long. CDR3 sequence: CASSWDIYNEQFF. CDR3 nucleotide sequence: TGTGCCAGCAGTTGGGACATCTACAATGAGCAGTTCTTC.

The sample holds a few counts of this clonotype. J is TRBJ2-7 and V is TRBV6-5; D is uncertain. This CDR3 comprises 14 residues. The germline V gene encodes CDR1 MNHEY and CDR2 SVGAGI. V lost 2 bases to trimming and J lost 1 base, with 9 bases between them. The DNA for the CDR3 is TGTGCCAGCAGTTACGCAGCCTTGTCCTACGAGCAGTACTTC. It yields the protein CASSYAALSYEQYF.

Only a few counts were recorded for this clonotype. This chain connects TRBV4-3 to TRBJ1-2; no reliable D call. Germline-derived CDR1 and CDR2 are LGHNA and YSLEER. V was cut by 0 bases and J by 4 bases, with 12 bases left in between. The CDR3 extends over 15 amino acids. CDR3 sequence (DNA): TGCGCCAGCAGCCAAGAGATGAGGGTCGGCTATGGCTACACCTTC. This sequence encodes CASSQEMRVGYGYTF.

The CDR3 loop reads CASSLLAGSYTGELFF. The CDR3 region has the DNA TGTGCCAGCAGCTTACTAGCGGGGAGCTACACCGGGGAGCTGTTTTTT. This chain connects TRBV7-9 to TRBJ2-2; 9 nucleotides align to TRBD2. The CDR3 extends over 16 amino acids. The junction had 4 bases not matched to a gene; V was cut back by 2 bases and J by 3 bases. Per germline, CDR1 SEHNR and CDR2 FQNEAQ (reference sequence).

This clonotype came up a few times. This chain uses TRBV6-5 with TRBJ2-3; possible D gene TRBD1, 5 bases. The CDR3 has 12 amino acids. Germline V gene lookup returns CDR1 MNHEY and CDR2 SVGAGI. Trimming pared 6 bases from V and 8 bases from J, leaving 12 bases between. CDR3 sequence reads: CASSKGHTTQYF. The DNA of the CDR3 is TGTGCCAGCAGCAAAGGACACACTACGCAGTATTTT.

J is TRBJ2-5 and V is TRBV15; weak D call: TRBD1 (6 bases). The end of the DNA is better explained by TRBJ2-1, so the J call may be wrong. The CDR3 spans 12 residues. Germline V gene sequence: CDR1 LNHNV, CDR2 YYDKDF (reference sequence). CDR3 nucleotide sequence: TGTGCCACAAAACAGGGTTGGGATGAGCAGTTCTTC. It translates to CATKQGWDEQFF.

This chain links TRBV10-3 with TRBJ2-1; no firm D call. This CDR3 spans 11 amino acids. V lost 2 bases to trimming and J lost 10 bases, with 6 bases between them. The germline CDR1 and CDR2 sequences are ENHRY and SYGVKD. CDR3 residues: CAISETVEQFF. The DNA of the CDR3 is TGTGCCATCAGTGAGACGGTAGAGCAGTTCTTC.

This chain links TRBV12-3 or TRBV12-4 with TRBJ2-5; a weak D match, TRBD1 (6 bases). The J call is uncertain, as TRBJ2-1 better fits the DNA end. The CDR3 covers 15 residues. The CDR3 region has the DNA TGTGCCAGCAGTCCCGGGACAAATTATTACAATGAGCAGTTCTTC. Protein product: CASSPGTNYYNEQFF.

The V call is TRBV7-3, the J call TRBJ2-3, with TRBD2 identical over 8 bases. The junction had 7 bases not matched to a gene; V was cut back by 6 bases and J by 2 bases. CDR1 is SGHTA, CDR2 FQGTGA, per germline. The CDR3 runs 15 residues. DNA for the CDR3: TGTGCCAGCAGTCCAGTAGCGGGAACCACAGATACGCAGTATTTT. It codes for CASSPVAGTTDTQYF.

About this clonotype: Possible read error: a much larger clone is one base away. The CDR3 region is CASSEDRETQYF. CDR3 DNA: TGTGCCAGCAGTGAAGACCGGGAGACCCAGTACTTC. V and J are TRBV6-1 and TRBJ2-5; D is ambiguous. With 1 base removed from V and 5 bases from J, the gap between germline ends came to 5 bases. CDR3 size: 12 residues. CDR1 MNHNS and CDR2 SASEGT come from the germline V gene.